This T cell receptor (beta chain) comes out of a study of T cell responses to AZD1222 COVID-19 vaccine. Findings and caveats of the study: At study baseline, merely six AZD1222 recipients were seropositive.

To note about this clone: Its antigen is unknown.

Trimming stripped 6 bases from V and 1 base from J, with 18 bases between. This CDR3 comprises 16 residues. In germline, CDR1 is LGHDT, CDR2 YNNKEL (reference sequence). Clones were sequenced by immunoSEQ multiplex PCR, and TCRdb holds only the in-frame ones, with some missing. Of some 150,000 clones in the sample, 90% are singletons; the top ten hold around 3.7%. Specimen: peripheral blood, collected on day 0 of AZD1222 vaccination. The clonotype originates from an adult in good health. The V and J genes are TRBV3-1 (or the pseudogene TRBV3-2) and TRBJ1-2, with D possibly matching TRBD1 (6 bases). For the CDR3, the DNA is TGTGCCAGCAGTCACCGCGCCGGGGGCCATAACTATGGCTACACCTTC. It translates to CASSHRAGGHNYGYTF.